The TCR beta chain described here comes from a study of cytomegalovirus exposure and HLA in healthy donors listed by TCRdb under 2017. About the investigation overall: In an earlier analysis of some 610 of the donors, 276 Gb of sequence data and about 110 million unique TCR beta sequences from about 190 million T cells were reported. About 300 gigabases of sequencing data and tens of millions of unique TCR sequences were included in an early release covering 500 to 750 HLA-typed donors. Among the roughly 400 genotyped donors, around 81% belonged to the genetic ancestry cluster associated with self-reported Caucasian donors. The study aimed to test whether signatures of past pathogen exposure could be identified by cataloging public T cell receptors. The study profiled the T cell repertoires of approximately 700 subjects by immunosequencing and related them to cytomegalovirus serostatus. Besides the first cohort of around 700 subjects, a separate validation cohort made up of 120 different subjects was used. To predict cytomegalovirus infection status, the study brought together high-throughput TCR immunosequencing, statistical association of individual TCRs with disease status, and machine learning. In a later analysis, previously published TCR beta repertoires from several hundred donors were re-analyzed and high-resolution HLA genotyping was added so that TCR occurrence patterns could be studied. The later analysis used no new phenotypic data to find candidate immune exposures, relying instead on TCR beta sequences and their occurrence across donors. An earlier analysis of around 580 of the donors used high-throughput TCR beta sequencing to judge whether each TCR beta V gene segment behaved as functional or pseudogenic. Alongside the repertoire data, information on donor age, sex, ethnicity and CMV serostatus was compiled. Genome-wide SNP genotypes for about three fifths of the roughly 700 donors were used in a later genetic analysis, which treated that subset as a discovery cohort. All discovery cohort repertoires had been generated using a single sequencing platform. Class I and class II HLA loci were covered by the typing at four-digit resolution. The number of typed donors differed by locus: roughly 620-630 for A, B, C, DRB1 and DQB1; 522 for DQA1; 606 for DPA1; and 450 to 480 for DPB1. Because of strong linkage in the cohort, roughly 5 DR-DQ haplotypes were treated as single units for association and clustering. Among 350 to 400 genotyped donors of the cohort, an average of around 240,000 unique TCR beta nucleotide sequences were sequenced per donor, roughly a sixth of them non-productive.

The V and J ends are trimmed by 0 bases and 1 base, leaving 8 bases between them. The CDR3 numbers 15 residues from cysteine through phenylalanine. Only the CDR3 DNA is retained, 45 bases long and in frame from the first base. CDR1 and CDR2, looked up from the germline V gene, are SGHRS and YFSETQ. The method was the immunoSEQ multiplex PCR assay. A mixture of 60 forward primers for TCR Vbeta segments and 13 reverse primers for TCR Jbeta segments was used in the multiplex PCR. The CDR3 region of rearranged TCR beta genes was amplified from genomic DNA with a multiplex PCR assay. The Illumina HiSeq System was used to sequence the amplified TCR beta libraries as 87-base-pair reads. The paper's processing steps were these. Across the 600 to 700 repertoires, a later analysis counted 80 million or so unique TCR beta chains, roughly 11 million of which were shared by at least two donors. Raw reads were error-corrected and collapsed into unique sequences with a nearest-neighbor algorithm that merged closely related sequences to remove PCR and sequencing errors. V, D and J gene segments were assigned by aligning CDR3 sequences to IMGT reference sequences. For a sequence to be retained, at least a six-nucleotide match to both a V gene segment and a J gene segment was required. Rearrangements were classified as productive when the CDR3 lacked stop codons and remained in frame with V and J, and all other rearrangements were classified as non-productive. CDR3 was defined according to IMGT convention as the region running from the second conserved V-encoded cysteine to the conserved J-encoded phenylalanine. Sequences without an unambiguous match to a single V gene segment were excluded from the earlier analysis of about 640 of the donors. An earlier analysis of several hundred of the donors called V segments functional above 56.7% productive rearrangements and segregating when the between-donor standard deviation exceeded 5%. A statistical classification framework was built for diagnosing cytomegalovirus status from the catalog of TCR beta chain sequences. In a later analysis, V and J genes were assigned by comparing TCR nucleotide sequences against IMGT/GENE-DB human TR gene sequences. The TCRdist pipeline was used in a later analysis to assign CDR3 sequences and most-parsimonious VDJ recombination scenarios. In a later analysis, each TCR beta chain was defined by its CDR3 amino acid sequence together with its V-gene family, and reads without a unique V-gene family were excluded. As a way to deal with suspected cross-contamination and a sequencing artifact, a later analysis dropped hundreds of nucleotide sequences that were highly shared and had low generation probability. In a later analysis, a clonal expansion index for each public chain was calculated from normalized within-repertoire ranks of inferred template counts. In a later analysis, generation probabilities were computed using a VDJ recombination model fitted to out-of-frame rearrangements, and the results were checked against IGoR. A later analysis scored TCR-TCR, TCR-HLA and TCR-CMV co-occurrence with hypergeometric tests, applying a repertoire-size bias correction to TCR pairs. False discovery rates were estimated in a later analysis by permuting HLA or CMV assignments 20 times. In a later analysis, co-occurring TCRs were grouped using DBSCAN, with TCRdist sequence similarity added in when clustering inside HLA-allele-positive subsets. Repertoires with fewer than 30,000 or more than 120,000 public chains, plus five repertoires with anomalous nucleotide sharing, were excluded from co-occurrence clustering. Here the immuneACCESS table is served through TCRdb, limited to in-frame sequences with V and J called. Missing clones are a known gap in these copies; in checked studies unresolved V genes cover under half, and the rest lacks a known reason. That table gives V, J and clone size, and the DNA gave D and trimming. A total of just under 95,000 clones appear in this sample, 81% of them only once. The ten largest make up 10% of the sample.

Overall study results and their limits: The classifier was reported to diagnose cytomegalovirus status with high specificity and sensitivity in both the original and validation cohorts. In a later analysis, most CMV-associated TCR beta chains were found to appear HLA-restricted, with HLA associations seemingly driven largely by CMV exposure. Most TCR sequences were seen in very few donors, while some public TCRs were found in many individuals. The study listed 150 to 200 TCR beta chains as associated with cytomegalovirus. In vitro tests confirmed that a few of the cytomegalovirus-associated TCR beta chains recognize cytomegalovirus antigens. A cluster of highly shared sequence variants was judged likely to represent a technical artifact of the sequencing pipeline. Some IMGT-functional V segments, including TRBV6-2 and TRBV6-3, could not be told apart with the 87-base-pair reads, so those segments were excluded. A later analysis reported that several top co-occurrence clusters appeared linked to parvovirus B19, influenza, CMV and Epstein-Barr virus. In a later analysis, HLA-associated TCR beta chains showed more clonal expansion and lower generation probabilities than non-associated chains that were equally common. Correlated functional status among segregating V segments might be attributable to linkage disequilibrium, but an unknown experimental factor could not be ruled out. In a later genetic analysis, a missense DCLRE1C variant was associated with V-gene and J-gene trimming of TCR beta chains, and the association was replicated in an independent cohort. Strong co-occurrence of HLA alleles, especially DR and DQ, made assigning TCR associations to individual alleles difficult. Broadly in line with IMGT annotations, most TCR beta V segments showed up in productive rearrangements about 87% or about 30% of the time in an earlier analysis of around 600 of the donors. A later analysis found that TCR association rates varied across HLA loci, with DRB1 alleles showing the most associated TCRs and HLA-C alleles the fewest. A further reported finding was that TCR beta sequences accurately predicted the HLA-A and HLA-B alleles for most subjects in the first cohort. The authors suggested that the approach could potentially be generalized to other disease states and immunological phenotypes. A later analysis associated some 17,000 TCR beta sequences with specific HLA alleles at a false discovery rate of 0.05. Roughly uniform sequencing depth across donors was assumed in presence/absence analyses, although this assumption may not hold. Because HLA typing was missing for some donors at each locus, association tests included only the typed subset. Immune exposure information for the cohort was limited to CMV serostatus. The cohort was sequenced for TCR beta chains only, and without alpha or paired-chain data the features that could be detected were limited. A later genetic analysis reported fewer N-insertions in productive TCRs among donors in an Asian-associated ancestry cluster than the approximately 670-donor mean. Because counts were too low, seventeen rarely observed V segments, including chromosome 9 orphons, were excluded from the earlier analysis of some 590 of the donors.

Worth noting for this clone: This receptor's antigen is unknown. No base-level quality is on record; no much larger clone is a single base apart. This sample includes further DNA sequences coding for the same CDR3.

The cohort comprised hundreds of healthy bone marrow donors. At the time of sampling, every cohort member was nominally healthy, though immune exposures that went unrecorded were likely present. CMV serostatus was positive for roughly 290 and negative for about 50% of the roughly 700 cohort members, and was not recorded for this donor. A peripheral blood sample was provided by each donor, and peripheral blood mononuclear cells were used for TCR beta sequencing. Genomic DNA extraction from the blood cell samples was performed with the Qiagen DNeasy Blood Extraction Kit. The sequence was obtained from a human donor in good health. This sequence uses TRBV5-1 and TRBJ2-1, with TRBD2 perhaps the D gene, on 6 matching bases. The sequenced material came from PBMCs. The DNA sequence follows: TGCGCCAGCAGCTTGGATCTAGCGTCCTACAATGAGCAGTTCTTC. Its translation is CASSLDLASYNEQFF.